The 17 T cell receptor beta chains listed next were all sequenced from one sample in a study of human thymus T cells. TCRdb keeps only in-frame clones here, not all; method: immunoSEQ multiplex PCR. The profile shows under 150,000 clones, around 95% of them singletons. Corrective heart surgery yielded resections, and these provided the thymus tissue. The source material was thymus tissue. All receptors come from a boy under two years old with a congenital heart defect but otherwise immunologically healthy.

The count of this clone is one. V and J are TRBV6-1 and TRBJ1-1, with 7 positions matching TRBD1. This CDR3 is built from 15 residues. V shed 2 bases and J 3 bases; nucleotides not matched to a gene: 6. CDR1 and CDR2 (germline): MNHNS, SASEGT. CDR3 sequence reads: CASSEKQGLDTEAFF. CDR3 nucleotides: TGTGCCAGCAGTGAAAAACAGGGGTTGGACACTGAAGCTTTCTTT.

This rearrangement joins TRBV5-6 to TRBJ2-7; 7 positions agree with TRBD1. After removal of 1 base from V and 2 bases from J, the junction contained 12 bases not matched to a gene. The germline V gene has CDR1 SGHDT and CDR2 YYEEEE. The CDR3 has 17 amino acids. This chain's CDR3 is CASSLRARTGPAYEQYF. The CDR3, as DNA: TGTGCCAGCAGCTTGAGAGCGAGGACAGGTCCAGCCTACGAGCAGTACTTC.

This rearrangement joins TRBV28 to TRBJ2-1; 8 bases agree with TRBD1. The CDR3 spans 14 residues. Germline CDR1 MDHEN, CDR2 SYDVKM. V was clipped by 5 bases and J by 7 bases; unmatched bases: 7. The CDR3 is CASSHRHRGNEQFF. The CDR3 DNA reads TGTGCCAGCAGTCACAGACACAGGGGGAATGAGCAGTTCTTC.

The V and J genes are TRBV10-3 and TRBJ1-6; 9 bases fit TRBD1. The CDR3 is 14 amino acids. The junction had 0 bases not matched to a gene; V was cut back by 2 bases and J by 7 bases. In germline, CDR1 is ENHRY, CDR2 SYGVKD. CDR3 sequence reads: CAISETGGNSPLHF. In nucleotides, the CDR3 is TGTGCCATCAGTGAGACAGGGGGCAATTCACCCCTCCACTTT.

The chain employs TRBV6-5 and TRBJ1-2, with a weak D call TRBD1 (6 bases). The V gene's germline CDR1 is MNHEY and CDR2 SVGAGI. CDR3 size: 14 residues. V lost 5 bases and J 4 bases, leaving 14 bases between the germline ends. CDR3: CASSPRQDSYGYTF. The CDR3 DNA is TGTGCCAGCAGTCCACGACAGGATAGCTATGGCTACACCTTC.

The V call is TRBV9, the J call TRBJ2-1; D possibly corresponds to TRBD2 (6 bases). The CDR3 covers 17 residues. Trimming shortened V by 1 base and J by 0 bases, and 14 bases separated the two germline ends. CDR1 and CDR2 (germline): SGDLS, YYNGEE. The CDR3 DNA reads as TGTGCCAGCAGCGTAATGCGGGGCCCCAGCTCCTACAATGAGCAGTTCTTC. Protein: CASSVMRGPSSYNEQFF.

Written as DNA, the CDR3 is TGTGCCAGCAGTTCTCGGGGAACGGGGGATACGCAGTATTTT. The encoded protein is CASSSRGTGDTQYF. The genes are TRBV6-5 and TRBJ2-3; possible D gene TRBD2, 5 bases. V was trimmed by 4 bases and J by 6 bases, leaving 14 bases between them. Looked up from germline, CDR1 is MNHEY and CDR2 is SVGAGI. The CDR3 runs to 14 residues.

The rearrangement joins TRBV2 to TRBJ2-6, with D tentatively TRBD1 or TRBD2 (5 bases each). Deletions cut 9 bases from V and 0 bases from J, with 15 bases between. Germline values: CDR1 SNHLY, CDR2 FYNNEI. The CDR3 extends over 16 amino acids. The CDR3 DNA is TGTGCCAGACTAGGGGATCCTCGCTCTGGGGCCAACGTCCTGACTTTC. Protein product: CARLGDPRSGANVLTF.

V usage is TRBV5-1 and J usage is TRBJ2-2; no definite D call. This CDR3 is 16 amino acids long. Trimming shortened V by 3 bases and J by 0 bases, and 12 bases separated the two germline ends. Germline CDR1 SGHRS, CDR2 YFSETQ. In DNA form, the CDR3 reads TGCGCCAGCAGCTCTGGCATACTACCGAACACCGGGGAGCTGTTTTTT. Encoded protein: CASSSGILPNTGELFF.

About this clone itself: At one boundary the junction diverges from the germline segment, which might be a read error. The chain couples TRBV6-4 to TRBJ2-7; D is ambiguous. Germline CDR1 is MRHNA and CDR2 is SNTAGT. The CDR3 contains 10 residues. CDR3 DNA sequence: TGTGCCAGCAGCGACTCTAAGCAGTACTTC. This codes for CASSDSKQYF.

The chain links TRBV20-1 to TRBJ2-5, with D possibly called TRBD1 or TRBD2 (5 bases each). The CDR3 runs 10 residues. Per the germline V gene, CDR1 is DFQATT and CDR2 is SNEGSKA (reference sequence). CDR3: CSGAQETQYF. The DNA of the CDR3 is TGCAGCGGGGCTCAAGAGACCCAGTACTTC.

The CDR3 loop is CASSLDGPNQPQHF. The CDR3 DNA follows: TGTGCCAGCAGCCTAGACGGACCCAATCAGCCCCAGCATTTT. The chain joins TRBV5-4 to TRBJ1-5; D not certain. Germline values: CDR1 SGHNT, CDR2 YYREEE (reference sequence). V lost 4 bases and J 3 bases, leaving 11 bases between the germline ends. CDR3 size: 14 residues.

V is TRBV30 and J is TRBJ1-5, with a weak D call TRBD1 (6 bases). This CDR3 contains 15 residues. Trimming pared 2 bases from V and 11 bases from J, leaving 22 bases between. Germline V gene lookup returns CDR1 GTSNPN and CDR2 SVGIG (reference sequence). The CDR3 DNA reads as TGTGCCTGGAGTATAGGGGGTATTCCGATCAGGGCCCAGCATTTT. It codes for CAWSIGGIPIRAQHF.

The chain recombines TRBV27 with TRBJ2-3, with 7 bases that match TRBD1. Germline CDR1 and CDR2: MNHEY and SMNVEV (reference sequence). V lost 5 bases, J lost 3 bases, and 2 bases stayed unmatched. The CDR3 is 13 residues long. CDR3 sequence reads: CASSKTGTDTQYF. The CDR3 DNA reads TGTGCCAGCAGTAAGACAGGGACAGATACGCAGTATTTT.

The gene calls are TRBV7-2 and TRBJ2-2, with 9 bases lining up with TRBD2. The CDR3 sequence is 15 residues long. CDR1 is SGHTA and CDR2 is FQGNSA in the germline V gene. Trimming at V came to 5 bases and at J to 6 bases, leaving 7 bases not matched to a gene. The CDR3 loop is CASSPYSGGPGELFF. The CDR3 nucleotides read TGTGCCAGCAGCCCCTATAGCGGGGGACCCGGGGAGCTGTTTTTT. Complete variable domain (other parts from reference TRBV7-2 and TRBJ2-2): GAGVSQSPSNKVTEKGKDVELRCDPISGHTALYWYRQSLGQGLEFLIYFQGNSAPDKSGLPSDRFSAERTGGSVSTLTIQRTQQEDSAVYLCASSPYSGGPGELFFGEGSRLTVL.

CDR3: CASIAEGYSNQPQHF. CDR3 in DNA: TGTGCCAGCATCGCGGAGGGGTATAGCAATCAGCCCCAGCATTTT. The gene calls are TRBV6-5 and TRBJ1-5; perhaps TRBD1 as D (5 bases). CDR3 length equals 15 residues. The V gene's germline CDR1 is MNHEY and CDR2 SVGAGI. Deletions cut 7 bases from V and 0 bases from J, with 13 bases between.

The chain carries TRBV29-1 and TRBJ2-7; D gene uncertain. CDR1 is SQVTM and CDR2 is ANQGSEA in the germline V gene. The CDR3 length is 11 residues. The V end lost 7 bases, the J end lost 6 bases, and 13 bases lay between the germline ends. The CDR3, as DNA: TGCAGCGGCCGTTTAGGACCCGAGCAGTACTTC. This codes for CSGRLGPEQYF.